The 30 T cell receptor beta chains reported below all come from one sample, sequenced in a study of T cell repertoires in cytomegalovirus infection. TCRdb re-analysed the reads in MiXCR, keeping a single row per CDR3 protein. The table shows around 49,000 distinct CDR3 sequences, with around 20% occurring only once. Their antigens are not known. Here the sequenced sample was CD8+ T cells from cultured PBMCs, taken from culture after CMV antigen stimulation. The source is a human donor in good health (CMV status not recorded). Some clones in this sample may be carry-over from other donors' samples.

This clonotype appeared a few times. The genes are TRBV3-1 and TRBJ2-3; D might be TRBD2 (7 bases). With 8 bases removed from V and 6 bases from J, the gap between germline ends came to 15 bases. The CDR3 is made up of 13 amino acids. CDR1 LGHDT and CDR2 YNNKEL come from the germline V gene (reference sequence). CDR3 in amino acids: CASEGEGGDTQYF. The DNA of the CDR3 is TGTGCCAGCGAGGGGGAGGGGGGTGATACGCAGTATTTT.

The chain employs TRBV4-2 and TRBJ2-1; 9 nucleotides match TRBD2. J was trimmed by 10 bases and V by 4 bases; bases with no gene match: 17. Germline CDR1 and CDR2: LGHNA and YNFKEQ. The length of the CDR3 is 17 residues. For the CDR3, the DNA is TGTGCCAGCAGCCTTCCCTCAAAAAGTGCTAGCGGGGCGGAGCAGTTCTTC. This gives the protein CASSLPSKSASGAEQFF.

This chain uses TRBV11-2 with TRBJ2-7; 9 nucleotides line up with TRBD1. V lost 1 base to trimming and J lost 5 bases; unmatched junction nucleotides: 3. Germline loops: CDR1 SGHAT, CDR2 FQNNGV. This CDR3 comprises 14 residues. In DNA form, the CDR3 reads TGTGCCAGCAGCTTAGCTTGGACAGGGGACGAGCAGTACTTC. It codes for CASSLAWTGDEQYF.

CDR3 nucleotides: TGTGCCAGCAGTCCCGACAGGCCCTCGGGCGAGCAGTACTTC. It encodes CASSPDRPSGEQYF. The chain recombines TRBV27 with TRBJ2-7; D possibly corresponds to TRBD1 (6 bases). CDR3 length: 14 residues. Trimming removed 5 bases at V and 6 bases at J, with 17 bases between. Germline V gene sequence: CDR1 MNHEY, CDR2 SMNVEV (reference sequence).

This clonotype was observed a few times. This sequence joins TRBV11-2 and TRBJ1-5, with D uncertain. The germline V and J ends were trimmed by 10 bases and 0 bases, with 22 bases remaining between them. This CDR3 contains 17 residues. The germline V gene has CDR1 SGHAT and CDR2 FQNNGV. CDR3 DNA sequence: TGTGCCAACCCAGAGAACACCCCTGACCTTAGCAATCAGCCCCAGCATTTT. As protein: CANPENTPDLSNQPQHF.

The chain links TRBV6-5 to TRBJ2-3; D gene uncertain. With 4 bases removed from V and 7 bases from J, the gap between germline ends came to 15 bases. The germline V gene has CDR1 MNHEY and CDR2 SVGAGI. This CDR3 spans 14 amino acids. The CDR3 DNA follows: TGTGCCAGCAGTTCCACTGGCGGCGTAAATACGCAGTATTTT. This translates into CASSSTGGVNTQYF.

The chain joins TRBV24-1 to TRBJ2-5, with a weak D call TRBD1 (6 bases). Germline assignment: CDR1 KGHDR and CDR2 SFDVKD. This CDR3 spans 17 amino acids. The V and J ends lost 3 bases and 5 bases respectively, with 21 bases between them. The CDR3 region has the DNA TGTGCCACCAGTGATGCTTCCCCGAAGGGGGATGGGGAGACCCAGTACTTC. It yields the protein CATSDASPKGDGETQYF.

The chain couples TRBV7-6 to TRBJ2-1; perhaps TRBD2 as D (6 bases). Trimming pared 4 bases from V and 8 bases from J, leaving 21 bases between. CDR3 length: 16 amino acids. Germline V gives CDR1 SGHVS, CDR2 FNYEAQ. The DNA of the CDR3 is TGTGCCAGCAGCTCGAAACTAGCCCAAGCGGGCCATGAGCAGTTCTTC. This codes for CASSSKLAQAGHEQFF. Full variable domain (remainder filled in from reference TRBV7-6 and TRBJ2-1): GAGVSQSPRYKVTKRGQDVALRCDPISGHVSLYWYRQALGQGPEFLTYFNYEAQQDKSGLPNDRFSAERPEGSISTLTIQRTEQRDSAMYRCASSSKLAQAGHEQFFGPGTRLTVL.

This clonotype was seen only a few times. The chain links TRBV4-1 to TRBJ2-1; tentative D call: TRBD1 (5 bases). Germline V gene data show CDR1 as MGHRA and CDR2 as YSYEKL. V lost 4 bases, J lost 7 bases, and 11 bases lay in between. The CDR3 runs 13 residues. The CDR3 is CASSLTRVNEQFF. The CDR3 DNA reads TGCGCCAGCAGCCTAACCAGGGTAAATGAGCAGTTCTTC.

The V gene is TRBV18, the J gene TRBJ2-5; D possibly corresponds to TRBD2 (7 bases). Germline V gives CDR1 KGHSH, CDR2 LQKENI. Trimming stripped 6 bases from V and 5 bases from J, with 13 bases between. The CDR3 runs 13 residues. The CDR3 coding sequence is TGTGCCAGCTCTCAACAGGGAGGGGAGACCCAGTACTTC. Residues: CASSQQGGETQYF.

This chain joins TRBV15 and TRBJ2-2; 9 bases map to TRBD2. V shed 6 bases and J 4 bases; nucleotides not matched to a gene: 9. CDR1 and CDR2 from the germline V gene are LNHNV and YYDKDF (reference sequence). This CDR3 comprises 16 residues. CDR3 sequence reads: CATRVGGRATTGELFF. CDR3 bases: TGTGCCACCAGAGTCGGCGGGAGGGCGACCACCGGGGAGCTGTTTTTT. Together with reference TRBV15 and TRBJ2-2, the CDR3 gives the full variable domain: DAMVIQNPRYQVTQFGKPVTLSCSQTLNHNVMYWYQQKSSQAPKLLFHYYDKDFNNEADTPDNFQSRRPNTSFCFLDIRSPGLGDTAMYLCATRVGGRATTGELFFGEGSRLTVL.

This chain joins TRBV20-1 and TRBJ1-5; 7 bases match TRBD1. V trimming: 0 bases; J trimming: 0 bases; junction bases outside the gene matches: 11. The CDR3 loop spans 18 amino acids. Germline assignment: CDR1 DFQATT and CDR2 SNEGSKA (reference sequence). The CDR3 sequence: CSARDRGLGAHSNQPQHF. Written as DNA, the CDR3 is TGCAGTGCTAGAGATAGGGGGCTGGGGGCCCATAGCAATCAGCCCCAGCATTTT.

The chain is built from TRBV7-2 and TRBJ1-2; TRBD1 agrees at 9 bases. Looked up from germline, CDR1 is SGHTA and CDR2 is FQGNSA. The CDR3 is 15 amino acids. V gave up 5 bases and J gave up 4 bases; unmatched junction bases: 8. The CDR3 here is CASSHWTGAGYGYTF. Written as DNA, the CDR3 is TGTGCCAGCAGCCACTGGACAGGGGCTGGCTATGGCTACACCTTC.

The chain is built from TRBV7-3 and TRBJ1-2, with 7 bases lining up with TRBD1. V was pared by 5 bases and J by 7 bases, with 13 bases of the junction left unmatched. Germline V gene data show CDR1 as SGHTA and CDR2 as FQGTGA. CDR3 size: 15 residues. The CDR3 reads CASSRAQGGSTGYTF. CDR3 bases: TGTGCCAGCAGCCGGGCGCAGGGGGGTTCTACTGGCTACACCTTC.

The table lists this clonotype with many counts. The rearrangement links TRBV7-9 to TRBJ2-7; D unclear. The CDR3 runs 13 residues. Trimming shortened V by 1 base and J by 2 bases, and 6 bases separated the two germline ends. Germline CDR1 reads SEHNR; CDR2 reads FQNEAQ (reference sequence). The CDR3 sequence is CASSLVSTYEQYF. The CDR3 DNA follows: TGTGCCAGCAGCTTAGTTAGCACCTACGAGCAGTACTTC.

The chain recombines TRBV7-6 with TRBJ1-4; D may be TRBD1 (5 bases). The germline CDR1 and CDR2 sequences are SGHVS and FNYEAQ. Trimming took off 4 bases at V and 1 base at J, with 10 bases between the two ends. The length of the CDR3 is 15 residues. DNA for the CDR3: TGTGCCAGCAGCTCTTACAGGAGAACTAATGAAAAACTGTTTTTT. Translating it yields CASSSYRRTNEKLFF. The complete variable domain, with remaining parts taken from reference TRBV7-6 and TRBJ1-4, reads GAGVSQSPRYKVTKRGQDVALRCDPISGHVSLYWYRQALGQGPEFLTYFNYEAQQDKSGLPNDRFSAERPEGSISTLTIQRTEQRDSAMYRCASSSYRRTNEKLFFGSGTQLSVL.

This clonotype was detected only a few times. V usage is TRBV7-9 and J usage is TRBJ2-3, with a possible D match to TRBD2 (6 bases). There are 15 residues in the CDR3. In germline, CDR1 is SEHNR, CDR2 FQNEAQ (reference sequence). The V end was cut by 4 bases, the J end by 4 bases, with 15 bases between. The CDR3 sequence is CASSSGLRAADTQYF. The CDR3 DNA reads TGTGCCAGCAGCTCGGGACTGCGAGCGGCAGATACGCAGTATTTT.

CDR3 sequence: CASSLWKGTDTQYF. Written as DNA, the CDR3 is TGTGCCAGCAGCCTCTGGAAAGGCACAGATACGCAGTATTTT. This chain joins TRBV7-9 and TRBJ2-3; the D is unclear. V shed 5 bases and J shed 1 base, with 10 bases lying between them. Looked up from germline, CDR1 is SEHNR and CDR2 is FQNEAQ (reference sequence). This CDR3 is built from 14 residues.

This clonotype turned up a few times. The chain employs TRBV20-1 and TRBJ1-4; D is unresolved. Per the germline V gene, CDR1 is DFQATT and CDR2 is SNEGSKA (reference sequence). V was cut by 6 bases and J by 7 bases, with 15 bases left in between. The CDR3 spans 13 residues. CDR3 bases: TGCAGTGCCTGGGCACGGGCGGGTGAAAAACTGTTTTTT. This translates into CSAWARAGEKLFF.

This rearrangement joins TRBV14 to TRBJ2-3; D gene uncertain. Between the trimmed V and J ends, which lost 2 bases and 0 bases, there was a span of 9 bases. CDR1 is SGHDN, CDR2 FVKESK, per germline. This CDR3 has 15 amino acids. For the CDR3, the DNA is TGTGCCAGCAGCCAATCCCTGGCTAGCACAGATACGCAGTATTTT. The encoded protein is CASSQSLASTDTQYF.

The V gene is TRBV4-1, the J gene TRBJ2-1; 9 bases are shared with TRBD2. After removal of 6 bases from V and 8 bases from J, the junction contained 17 bases not matched to a gene. This CDR3 has 17 residues. CDR1 is MGHRA, CDR2 YSYEKL, per germline. CDR3 sequence: CASSHFPNSGGRDEQFF. In nucleotides, the CDR3 is TGCGCCAGCAGTCACTTCCCGAATAGCGGGGGTCGTGATGAGCAGTTCTTC.

About this clonotype itself: The junction does not match germline at one end; this may be a read error. The chain carries TRBV19 and TRBJ2-7; D may be TRBD1 (6 bases). The germline CDR1 and CDR2 sequences are LNHDA and SQIVND (reference sequence). The CDR3 is 11 amino acids. The CDR3 sequence is CASSTPGVWNF. CDR3 sequence (DNA): TGTGCCAGTAGTACCCCAGGGGTTTGGAACTTC.

The J gene is TRBJ1-2, the V gene TRBV25-1; TRBD1 agrees at 7 bases. Germline lookup yields CDR1 MGHDK and CDR2 SYGVNS. The V segment lost 1 base and the J segment 4 bases; nucleotides outside the gene matches: 6. The CDR3 is made up of 15 amino acids. CDR3 sequence: CASSESPGGAYGYTF. CDR3 coding DNA: TGTGCCAGCAGTGAATCCCCAGGGGGAGCCTATGGCTACACCTTC.

At least ten counts were recorded for this clonotype. The rearrangement uses TRBV27 and TRBJ1-6, with D possibly matching TRBD1 (5 bases). The germline V and J ends were trimmed by 2 bases and 8 bases, with 16 bases remaining between them. Germline CDR1 and CDR2: MNHEY and SMNVEV (reference sequence). This CDR3 has 16 amino acids. The CDR3 reads CASSLRPGGAYSPLHF. The CDR3 DNA reads as TGTGCCAGCAGTTTACGGCCCGGAGGGGCTTATTCACCCCTCCACTTT.

In this sample, this clonotype turned up many times. The V and J genes are TRBV28 and TRBJ2-1, with 10 bases aligning to TRBD2. Per the germline V gene, CDR1 is MDHEN and CDR2 is SYDVKM. The CDR3 is 16 amino acids. Germline trimming cut 5 bases from V and 2 bases from J; bases unmatched to any gene: 6. The CDR3 sequence: CASSRTSGGTYNEQFF. In DNA, the CDR3 is TGTGCCAGCAGTAGGACTAGCGGAGGGACCTACAATGAGCAGTTCTTC.

The chain couples TRBV20-1 to TRBJ2-7, with D maybe TRBD1 (7 bases). CDR3 length: 15 amino acids. Germline values: CDR1 DFQATT, CDR2 SNEGSKA (reference sequence). Written as DNA, the CDR3 is TGCAGCGCAAGGGGGCGGGACAATATCTTCTACGAGCAGTACTTC. Translated: CSARGRDNIFYEQYF.

Note on this clonotype: This CDR3 fails to terminate in the conserved phenylalanine or tryptophan, so it likely reflects a read error. This chain uses TRBV27 with TRBJ2-7, with TRBD2 identical over 9 bases. V was clipped by 6 bases and J by 4 bases; unmatched bases: 1. The CDR3 spans 12 residues. Germline loops: CDR1 MNHEY, CDR2 SMNVEV (reference sequence). The CDR3 region has the DNA TGTGCCAGCAGGGGACTAGCTTACGAGCAGTACTTG. It yields the protein CASRGLAYEQYL.

This chain connects TRBV7-2 to TRBJ2-5; 8 bases fit TRBD1. The CDR3 extends over 16 amino acids. Germline CDR1 reads SGHTA; CDR2 reads FQGNSA. The trim removed 5 bases at V and 3 bases at J, leaving 11 bases unmatched. The CDR3, as DNA: TGTGCCAGCAGCCCAGGGACAGGCCCTTACAAAGAGACCCAGTACTTC. Translating it yields CASSPGTGPYKETQYF.

This clonotype was detected many times. The gene calls are TRBV7-2 and TRBJ2-1; D is undetermined. This CDR3 has 12 amino acids. Trimming took off 4 bases at V and 2 bases at J, with 3 bases between the two ends. Germline loops: CDR1 SGHTA, CDR2 FQGNSA. The CDR3 DNA follows: TGTGCCAGCAGCTCGCCCTACAATGAGCAGTTCTTC. This encodes CASSSPYNEQFF.

This clonotype was seen more than once but under ten times. The chain employs TRBV12-3 or TRBV12-4 and TRBJ1-4; 7 bases map to TRBD1. CDR3 size: 15 residues. Unmatched junction bases numbered 7, after V lost 2 bases and J lost 7 bases. CDR3 coding DNA: TGTGCCAGCAGTTTATCGAACAGGGGAGGTGAAAAACTGTTTTTT. Protein sequence: CASSLSNRGGEKLFF.